One and the same sample provided the 9 T cell receptor beta chains below, sequenced in a study of technical replicates of blood from a few donors. Data came from immunoSEQ multiplex PCR; TCRdb stores just in-frame clones and leaves some out. Of some 77,000 clones in the sample, 70% to 90% are singletons; the top ten hold roughly 4.4%. What was sequenced was PBMCs. The receptors here all came from a human donor in good health. Some clones in this sample may be carry-over from other donors' samples.

V usage is TRBV5-6 and J usage is TRBJ2-1, with 11 bases aligning to TRBD2. Germline V gene sequence: CDR1 SGHDT, CDR2 YYEEEE. The ends lost 1 base at V and 3 bases at J; junction bases unmatched: 3. The CDR3 sequence is 16 residues long. CDR3 amino acids: CASSLFGLAGYNEQFF. The DNA of the CDR3 is TGTGCCAGCAGCTTGTTCGGACTAGCGGGCTACAATGAGCAGTTCTTC.

This chain links TRBV10-3 with TRBJ2-2; a weak D match, TRBD1 (6 bases). Between the trimmed V and J ends, which lost 5 bases and 0 bases, there was a span of 10 bases. This CDR3 is built from 15 residues. Germline-derived CDR1 and CDR2 are ENHRY and SYGVKD. This CDR3 is CAISTRTANTGELFF. DNA for the CDR3: TGTGCCATCAGTACCAGGACAGCGAACACCGGGGAGCTGTTTTTT.

The gene calls are TRBV6-6 and TRBJ2-7; a weak D match, TRBD2 (6 bases). Germline V gene lookup returns CDR1 MNHNY and CDR2 SVGAGI (reference sequence). V lost 0 bases to trimming and J lost 6 bases, with 9 bases between them. The CDR3 contains 13 residues. CDR3 sequence reads: CASSYSGGSEQYF. The CDR3 DNA follows: TGTGCCAGCAGTTACTCAGGAGGGTCCGAGCAGTACTTC.

The chain recombines TRBV30 with TRBJ1-1; 8 positions agree with TRBD1. Trimming cost V 3 bases and J 1 base; bases outside gene matches: 7. Germline CDR1 GTSNPN, CDR2 SVGIG (reference sequence). The length of the CDR3 is 15 residues. DNA of the CDR3: TGTGCCTGGAGAAGATCAGGGACAGGGAACACTGAAGCTTTCTTT. This gives the protein CAWRRSGTGNTEAFF.

The V gene is TRBV7-2, the J gene TRBJ1-1; possible D gene TRBD1, 6 bases. The CDR3 has 14 amino acids. The ends were cut back, 8 bases at V and 1 base at J, with 14 bases in the middle. Germline V lookup: CDR1 SGHTA, CDR2 FQGNSA. The CDR3 sequence is CASRTGTQNTEAFF. The CDR3 DNA reads as TGTGCCAGCCGGACCGGGACACAGAACACTGAAGCTTTCTTT. Looking up the rest from reference TRBV7-2 and TRBJ1-1 gives the full variable domain: GAGVSQSPSNKVTEKGKDVELRCDPISGHTALYWYRQSLGQGLEFLIYFQGNSAPDKSGLPSDRFSAERTGGSVSTLTIQRTQQEDSAVYLCASRTGTQNTEAFFGQGTRLTVV.

The rearrangement links TRBV27 to TRBJ1-1; 7 bases are shared with TRBD1. CDR1 is MNHEY, CDR2 SMNVEV, per germline (reference sequence). J gave up 5 bases and V 4 bases, and 4 bases lay outside the gene matches. CDR3 size: 13 residues. CDR3: CASSSQGRTEAFF. CDR3 sequence (DNA): TGTGCCAGCAGTTCACAGGGGAGGACTGAAGCTTTCTTT.

This chain joins TRBV10-3 and TRBJ2-5, with no clear D. The J call may not be correct, given that the DNA end is closer to TRBJ2-7. CDR1 and CDR2 (germline): ENHRY, SYGVKD. CDR3 size: 14 residues. The CDR3 nucleotides are TGTGCCATCAGTGAGATGTACAGACCCTACGAGCAGTACTTC. Residues: CAISEMYRPYEQYF.

This rearrangement joins TRBV7-2 to TRBJ1-6, with TRBD1 matching over 7 bases. J was trimmed by 6 bases and V by 2 bases; bases with no gene match: 1. The length of the CDR3 is 14 residues. The germline CDR1 and CDR2 sequences are SGHTA and FQGNSA. CDR3 residues: CASSLSGGNSPLHF. The DNA for the CDR3 is TGTGCCAGCAGCTTATCAGGGGGTAATTCACCCCTCCACTTT.

The chain is built from TRBV28 and TRBJ2-5; 7 bases agree with TRBD2. From germline, CDR1 is MDHEN and CDR2 SYDVKM. This CDR3 is 16 amino acids long. Germline trimming cut 8 bases from V and 2 bases from J; bases unmatched to any gene: 14. The CDR3 region has the DNA TGTGCCAGCGGCCTGAACGGGCTAGCGGTACAAGAGACCCAGTACTTC. It is translated as CASGLNGLAVQETQYF.